This T cell receptor beta chain appears in the sequencing data of a study of technical replicates of blood from a handful of donors. The germline V gene encodes CDR1 LNHDA and CDR2 SQIVND (reference sequence). The CDR3 has 14 residues. Trimming pared 4 bases from V and 4 bases from J, leaving 11 bases between. Clones were read by immunoSEQ multiplex PCR, and TCRdb kept only the in-frame ones, dropping some. The table includes about 72,000 clones, roughly 92% detected once. This receptor was taken from a human donor in good health. The V gene is TRBV19, the J gene TRBJ1-5, with D possibly TRBD1 on 6 matching bases. Material: T cells isolated from PBMCs. CDR3 sequence (DNA): TGTGCCAGTAGTAACAGGGAAATAAATCAGCCCCAGCATTTT. Translation gives CASSNREINQPQHF.